This T cell receptor (beta chain) was identified during a study of PD-1 blockade in classical Hodgkin lymphoma. V shed 5 bases, J shed 6 bases, and the junction held 5 bases outside the gene matches. Germline assignment: CDR1 SGHTA and CDR2 FQGNSA. This CDR3 spans 13 amino acids. General study findings and limits: Complete responders started with a diversity level that resembled newly diagnosed patients at baseline. Patients starting nivolumab less than 1 year after ASCT had lower diversity and were excluded from later analyses. CD4+ TCR diversity, unlike CD8+, climbed significantly by C4D1.

On this clone itself: Its antigen is not known.

The data were produced by immunoSEQ multiplex PCR, yet TCRdb's version contains in-frame clones alone and is incomplete. Of 90,000 to 140,000 clones listed, approximately 90% are singletons. Sample time point: cycle 4 day 1 (C4D1), after six to seven weeks of nivolumab. All patients experienced relapse after autologous stem cell transplantation, and brentuximab vedotin exposure was variable. Reported best responses ranged across complete response, partial response or progressive disease. This sequence originates from a human donor with classical Hodgkin lymphoma. The sequencing here drew on peripheral blood mononuclear cells (PBMCs), taken before the fourth cycle of nivolumab. This sequence joins TRBV7-2 and TRBJ1-2; 8 bases fit TRBD1. This CDR3 reads CASSLGQGNGYTF. The CDR3, as DNA: TGTGCCAGCAGCCTCGGACAGGGAAATGGCTACACCTTC.